This T cell receptor (beta chain) was sequenced during a study of blood T cell repertoires in COVID-19. Study summary: Sources were T cells, B-cell-depleted T cells, or PBMCs; the material itself was cDNA or gDNA.

Original methodology: Counts of nucleated cells, estimated from reference gene primer amplification, were obtained. Assay used: immunoSEQ multiplex PCR; TCRdb lists only in-frame clones, some missing. That table is the source of V, J and clone size, and D and trimming were worked out from the DNA. The table lists 160,000 or so clones, around 81% of them singletons, with around 10% in the top ten. This clone appeared a single time. The V and J ends lost 5 bases and 0 bases respectively, with 13 bases between them. The CDR3 extends over 15 amino acids. CDR1 and CDR2 (germline): SGHAT, FQNNGV. Sequenced: peripheral blood. This TCR came from a man in his 60s with active or convalescent COVID-19. The rearrangement links TRBV11-2 to TRBJ1-1; a weak D match, TRBD1 (6 bases). CDR3 bases: TGTGCCAGCAGCCCCTCCAGGGGCGTGAACACTGAAGCTTTCTTT. This translates into CASSPSRGVNTEAFF.